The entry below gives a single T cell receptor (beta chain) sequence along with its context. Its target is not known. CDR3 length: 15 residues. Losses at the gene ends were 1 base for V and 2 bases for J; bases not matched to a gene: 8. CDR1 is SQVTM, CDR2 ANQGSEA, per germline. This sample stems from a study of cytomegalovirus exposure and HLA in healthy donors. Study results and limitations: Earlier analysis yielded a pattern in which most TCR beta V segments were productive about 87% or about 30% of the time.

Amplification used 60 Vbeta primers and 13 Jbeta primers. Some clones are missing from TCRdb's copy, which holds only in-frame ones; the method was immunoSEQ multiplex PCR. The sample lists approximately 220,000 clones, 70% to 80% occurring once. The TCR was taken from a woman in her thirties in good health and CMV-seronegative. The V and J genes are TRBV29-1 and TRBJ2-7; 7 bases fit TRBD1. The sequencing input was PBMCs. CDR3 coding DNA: TGCAGCGTTGAAGGCCTTCGACAGGGTGCCTACGAGCAGTACTTC. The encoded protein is CSVEGLRQGAYEQYF.